This TCR beta chain originates from a study of T cells after yellow fever vaccination. The sample holds many counts of this clonotype. Using its own MiXCR run on the 5' RACE reads, TCRdb lists one record per CDR3 protein. The top ten hold roughly 39% of the sample, which has nearly 30,000 distinct CDR3 sequences, less than 6.5% seen once. With 4 bases clipped from V and 1 base from J, the junction kept 2 bases outside the gene matches. CDR3 length equals 14 residues. Germline CDR1 and CDR2: MNHEY and SVGEGT. This chain links TRBV6-2 or TRBV6-3 with TRBJ1-1, with TRBD1 matching over 8 bases. This TCR was sampled from a man aged 25-40 years who received the YFV17D yellow fever vaccine. This specimen was CD8+ T cells sorted from PBMCs, taken 10 days after the yellow fever booster vaccination. The CDR3 coding sequence is TGTGCCAGCAGTTCGGACAGGGCGAACACTGAAGCTTTCTTT. Translation: CASSSDRANTEAFF.